This TCR beta chain was retrieved from a study of cytomegalovirus exposure and HLA in healthy donors. Study-wide points: CMV antigen specificity of three CMV-associated chains was confirmed in vitro.

The germline V gene encodes CDR1 KGHSH and CDR2 LQKENI. V dropped 2 bases and J dropped 3; count of bases not matched to a gene: 5. This CDR3 is built from 15 residues. Comments on this clone: Antigen specificity is unknown.

The PCR made use of 60 Vbeta and 13 Jbeta primers. Assay: immunoSEQ multiplex PCR; the TCRdb copy retains only in-frame clones and omits some. The repertoire has roughly 92,000 clones, 65% to 90% of them found once; the top ten carry approximately 3.9%. The source is a woman in her 70s in good health and CMV-seropositive. Sequenced sample: PBMCs. The chain uses TRBV18 and TRBJ1-1; 8 bases map to TRBD1. The CDR3 sequence: CASSPVQQGDTEAFF. The CDR3, as DNA: TGTGCCAGCTCACCAGTCCAACAGGGGGACACTGAAGCTTTCTTT. The full variable domain, rest sourced from reference TRBV18 and TRBJ1-1, is NAGVMQNPRHLVRRRGQEARLRCSPMKGHSHVYWYRQLPEEGLKFMVYLQKENIIDESGMPKERFSAEFPKEGPSILRIQQVVRGDSAAYFCASSPVQQGDTEAFFGQGTRLTVV.